The present TCR beta chain was sequenced within a study of beta chain features in type 1 diabetes. TCRB transcripts that were expressed got sequenced, as all of the isolated RNA had been reverse transcribed. Profiled with immunoSEQ multiplex PCR; TCRdb holds only in-frame clones, not every one. The repertoire holds some 270,000 clones, with roughly 8% as singletons. This clone was seen more than once but under ten times. Germline V gives CDR1 SEHNR, CDR2 FQNEAQ (reference sequence). With 0 bases removed from V and 4 bases from J, the gap between germline ends came to 9 bases. The CDR3 has 14 amino acids.

The sequencing sample was made of central memory CD4+ T cells from blood. The receptor's source is a woman aged 18 to 35 in good health. This rearrangement joins TRBV7-9 to TRBJ2-5; a weak D match, TRBD2 (6 bases). For the CDR3, the DNA is TGTGCCAGCAGCTTAGCGATGGGAGGAGAGACCCAGTACTTC. Translation: CASSLAMGGETQYF.